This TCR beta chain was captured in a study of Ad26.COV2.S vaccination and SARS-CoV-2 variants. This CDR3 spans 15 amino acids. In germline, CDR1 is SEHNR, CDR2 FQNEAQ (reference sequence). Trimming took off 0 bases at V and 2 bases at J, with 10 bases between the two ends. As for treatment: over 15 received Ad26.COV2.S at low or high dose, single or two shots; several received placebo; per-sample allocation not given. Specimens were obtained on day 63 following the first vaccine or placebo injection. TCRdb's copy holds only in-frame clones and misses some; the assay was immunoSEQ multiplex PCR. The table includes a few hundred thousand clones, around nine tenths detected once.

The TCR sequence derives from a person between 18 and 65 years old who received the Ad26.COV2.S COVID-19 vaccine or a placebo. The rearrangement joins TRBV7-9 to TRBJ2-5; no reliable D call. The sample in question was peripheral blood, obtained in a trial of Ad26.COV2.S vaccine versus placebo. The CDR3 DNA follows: TGTGCCAGCAGCTTAGCGTCAACACCGCAAGAGACCCAGTACTTC. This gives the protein CASSLASTPQETQYF.